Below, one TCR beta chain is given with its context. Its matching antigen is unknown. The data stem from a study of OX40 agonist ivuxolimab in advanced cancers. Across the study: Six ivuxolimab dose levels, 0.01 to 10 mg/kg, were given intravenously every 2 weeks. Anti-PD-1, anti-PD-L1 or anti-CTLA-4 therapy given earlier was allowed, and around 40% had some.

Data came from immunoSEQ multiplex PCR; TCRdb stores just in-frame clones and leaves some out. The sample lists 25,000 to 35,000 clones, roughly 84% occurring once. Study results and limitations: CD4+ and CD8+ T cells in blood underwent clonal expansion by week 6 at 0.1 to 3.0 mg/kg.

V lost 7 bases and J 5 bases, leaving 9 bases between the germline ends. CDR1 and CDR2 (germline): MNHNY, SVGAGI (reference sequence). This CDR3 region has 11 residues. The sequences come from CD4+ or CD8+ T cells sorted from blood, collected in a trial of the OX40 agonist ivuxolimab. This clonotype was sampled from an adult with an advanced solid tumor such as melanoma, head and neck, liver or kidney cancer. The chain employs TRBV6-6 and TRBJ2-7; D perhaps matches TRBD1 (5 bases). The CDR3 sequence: CASTRADEQYF. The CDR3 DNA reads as TGTGCCAGCACCAGGGCAGACGAGCAGTACTTC.